Listed below are T cell receptor beta chains from one sample, sequenced in a study of vaccination and CD4 T cells after COVID-19. These receptors' targets are unknown. TCRdb itself ran the PCR reads through MiXCR, one entry per CDR3 protein. This table holds roughly 10,000 distinct CDR3 sequences, 25% found once. The source was CD4+ T cells from blood, cultured in vitro, collected after SARS-CoV-2 vaccination. Every receptor here comes from a human donor who had recovered from COVID-19. The CDR3 runs from the conserved cysteine through the conserved F or W. The D gene is left open where the match is weak. Only part of the rows carry a size: once, few, many, or a class if the clone is expanded.

d_call clone_size j_call v_call cdr3_length cdr3_nt cdr3_aa
. . TRBJ1-2 TRBV14 15 TGTGCCAGCAGCCACGGGGATCCGAAGCCCTATGGCTACACCTTC CASSHGDPKPYGYTF
. few TRBJ1-1 TRBV29-1 12 TGCAGCGTCCTCTCCTGGGACACTGAAGCTTTCTTT CSVLSWDTEAFF
. . TRBJ1-2 TRBV7-3 13 TGTGCCAGCAGCCCCCGGGTTAACTATGGCTACACCTTC CASSPRVNYGYTF
TRBD1 few TRBJ1-2 TRBV28 15 TGTGCCAGCAGTTCAAGACAGGGGCGCAACTATGGCTACACCTTC CASSSRQGRNYGYTF
. . TRBJ2-7 TRBV7-8 15 TGTGCCAGCAGCTTAAAAAGGGGGATGTCCTACGAGCAGTACTTC CASSLKRGMSYEQYF
TRBD2 few TRBJ2-1 TRBV20-1 14 TGCAGTGCTAGAGTTCCTAGCGGTCACAATGAGCAGTTCTTC CSARVPSGHNEQFF
TRBD2 . TRBJ2-1 TRBV10-1 16 TGCGCCAGCAGCGAACGGAGCGGGACGGCTCGTAGGGAGCAGTTCTTC CASSERSGTARREQFF
. medium-sized TRBJ1-5 TRBV7-9 12 TGTGCCAGCAGCACAGGCGGCCAGCCCCAGCATTTT CASSTGGQPQHF
. . TRBJ2-1 TRBV20-1 13 TGCAGTGCTAGGGCCGGACAGTACAATGAGCAGTTCTTC CSARAGQYNEQFF
. . TRBJ1-3 TRBV28 11 TGTGCCAGCGTCGGTGGAAACACCATATATTTT CASVGGNTIYF
TRBD1 . TRBJ2-1 TRBV28 13 TGTGCCACCCGGACAGGGTCATACAATGAGCAGTTCTTC CATRTGSYNEQFF
. . TRBJ2-7 TRBV10-2 15 TGCGCCAGCAGTCCGATTAGTTTGAGCGGCTACGAGCAGTACTTC CASSPISLSGYEQYF
. medium-sized TRBJ1-2 TRBV27 12 TGTGCCAGCAGTGGGAATATGGGTGGCTACACCTTC CASSGNMGGYTF
. few TRBJ1-2 TRBV7-8 11 TGTGCCAGCCGCTCGACAGAAGGCTACACCTTC CASRSTEGYTF
. few TRBJ1-2 TRBV6-1 14 TGTGCCAGCAGGCAAAGGACGGGGCTCTATGGCTACACCTTC CASRQRTGLYGYTF
. . TRBJ2-3 TRBV5-1 16 TGCGCCAGCAGCCCCCCACTAGGAAAAAGCACAGATACGCAGTATTTT CASSPPLGKSTDTQYF
. . TRBJ2-7 TRBV10-1 15 TGCGCCAGCAGTGAGGTCGGGTCAGGGGAAAACGAGCAGTACTTC CASSEVGSGENEQYF
TRBD2 few TRBJ2-2 TRBV20-1 16 TGCAGTGCTAGAGATCGACGGGGGGGCATTTCCGGGGAGCTGTTTTTT CSARDRRGGISGELFF
. few TRBJ2-5 TRBV29-1 12 TGCAGCGTATCCGGGAGCGGGCAGACCCAGTACTTC CSVSGSGQTQYF
. . TRBJ2-6 TRBV24-1 15 TGTGCCACCAGTGATTGGGGCTCTGGGGCCAACGTCCTGACTTTC CATSDWGSGANVLTF
. few TRBJ1-2 TRBV5-4 13 TGTGCCAGCAGCCGTCCCGGGGTCTATGGCTACACCTTC CASSRPGVYGYTF
TRBD1 . TRBJ2-5 TRBV29-1 15 TGCAGCATGAGTGTTCGGGACAGGGGCTTCGGGACCCAGTACTTC CSMSVRDRGFGTQYF
. . TRBJ1-5 TRBV6-1 15 TGTGCCAGCACTATAACGGGGTATAGCAATCAGCCCCAGCATTTT CASTITGYSNQPQHF
TRBD2 . TRBJ2-3 TRBV28 18 TGTGCCAGCAGTCGCCGGGGGACTAGCGGGAGGAGGACAGATACGCAGTATTTT CASSRRGTSGRRTDTQYF
. . TRBJ2-3 TRBV20-1 13 TGCAGTGCTGGGCGTACCCCCACAGATACGCAGTATTTT CSAGRTPTDTQYF
. few TRBJ1-6 TRBV20-1 16 TGCAGTGCGCGCGGTGGAGGTAGCTCCTATAATTCACCCCTCCACTTT CSARGGGSSYNSPLHF
. few TRBJ1-6 TRBV20-1 15 TGCAGTGCCCCTACGGGGGGCTCCTATAATTCACCCCTCCACTTT CSAPTGGSYNSPLHF
TRBD1 few TRBJ1-5 TRBV20-1 15 TGCAGTGCCCGGGACAGGGGGCGAAAAAATCAGCCCCAGCATTTT CSARDRGRKNQPQHF
. . TRBJ1-2 TRBV20-1 15 TGCAGTGCTAGCACCGGGACCGTTAGATCCTATGGCTACACCTTC CSASTGTVRSYGYTF
. few TRBJ2-7 TRBV27 15 TGTGCCAGCAGTTTTTGGGGGAGTGCCTCCTACGAGCAGTACTTC CASSFWGSASYEQYF
TRBD2 . TRBJ2-3 TRBV19 16 TGTGCCAGTAGTATCGGACTAGCGTTTAGCACAGATACGCAGTATTTT CASSIGLAFSTDTQYF
. . TRBJ1-6 TRBV28 14 TGTGCCAGCAGTTTCCGGGGGGGTAAGTCACCCCTCCACTTT CASSFRGGKSPLHF
TRBD1 few TRBJ2-7 TRBV20-1 14 TGCAGTGCTAGAGAAATAGGGACAGGTAACGAGCAGTACTTC CSAREIGTGNEQYF
. . TRBJ1-1 TRBV28 16 TGTGCCAGCAGCAGAGGTAGCACCCTTAGGAGCACTGAAGCTTTCTTT CASSRGSTLRSTEAFF
. . TRBJ1-1 TRBV20-1 14 TGCAGTGCTAGTTATGGACACAAGAACACTGAAGCTTTCTTT CSASYGHKNTEAFF
. . TRBJ1-1 TRBV20-1 13 TGCAGTGCTAAAGGAGGGGTTGAAACTGAAGCTTTCTTT CSAKGGVETEAFF
TRBD1 medium-sized TRBJ2-5 TRBV7-2 16 TGTGCCAGCAGCGCAAGAAGGACAGGGCGGGAAGAGACCCAGTACTTC CASSARRTGREETQYF
. . TRBJ1-5 TRBV6-1 20 TGTGCCAGCAGTGGCAAGCCGGGGACCGGGGGGACTTATAGCAATCAGCCCCAGCATTTT CASSGKPGTGGTYSNQPQHF
TRBD1 few TRBJ1-6 TRBV6-1 15 TGTGCCAGCAGAGACAGGGGGATCTATAATTCACCCCTCCACTTT CASRDRGIYNSPLHF
. . TRBJ1-1 TRBV28 16 TGTGCCAGCAGTTTATTGAAAGGCGGCTGGAACACTGAAGCTTTCTTT CASSLLKGGWNTEAFF
TRBD1 few TRBJ1-1 TRBV7-9 17 TGTGCCAGCAGCTTGAAATACCGGGACAGGGTGGTGGCTGAAGCTTTCTTT CASSLKYRDRVVAEAFF
. . TRBJ1-5 TRBV10-3 13 TGTGCCATCAGTGACCATAGCAATCAGCCCCAGCATTTT CAISDHSNQPQHF
. few TRBJ1-5 TRBV6-5 13 TGTGCCAGCAGTTACGGTGGGTATCAGCCCCAGCATTTT CASSYGGYQPQHF
TRBD1 . TRBJ1-1 TRBV6-5 15 TGTGCCAGCAGTTACTACGGACAGGGCTCAAAAGAAGCTTTCTTT CASSYYGQGSKEAFF
. . TRBJ2-2 TRBV24-1 20 TGTGCCACCAGTGTTGGAGGGGGTAGCAGACAGGGTCGTGGCACCGGGGAGCTGTTTTTT CATSVGGGSRQGRGTGELFF
. medium-sized TRBJ2-5 TRBV7-2 13 TGTGCCAGCAGCTTCCAGTCCCAAGAGACCCAGTACTTC CASSFQSQETQYF
. . TRBJ2-1 TRBV12-3/TRBV12-4 15 TGTGCCAGCAGTTTAGGACAGAGCTCCTACAATGAGCAGTTCTTC CASSLGQSSYNEQFF
. . TRBJ2-7 TRBV18 13 TGTGCCAGCTCACCACAGGAAAGGGTCGAGCAGTACTTC CASSPQERVEQYF
. few TRBJ1-3 TRBV7-9 12 TGTGCCAGCAGCTCAGCGGGGAACACCATATATTTT CASSSAGNTIYF
. few TRBJ1-1 TRBV7-2 14 TGTGCCAGCAGCTTACGGGCTATGAACACTGAAGCTTTCTTT CASSLRAMNTEAFF
TRBD1 . TRBJ1-5 TRBV19 15 TGTGCCAGTAGTGTCGACAGGGGCAGCAATCAGCCCCAGCATTTT CASSVDRGSNQPQHF
. . TRBJ1-6 TRBV6-1 15 TGTGCCAGCAGTGAACAGCGGGGGGCGCGTTCACCCCTCCACTTT CASSEQRGARSPLHF
TRBD1 medium-sized TRBJ1-6 TRBV20-1 15 TGCAGTGCTCCTAGGACAGGGACTTTAGATTCACCCCTCCACTTT CSAPRTGTLDSPLHF